The T cell receptor beta chain described here comes from a study of Graves' ophthalmopathy and Graves' hyperthyroidism. The study, taken as a whole, reports: For predicting ophthalmopathy progression, the model had 55% to 71% sensitivity and 72% to 75% specificity.

This clonotype occurred many times. Its target is unknown. The CDR3 has 20 residues. The ends were cut back, 0 bases at V and 0 bases at J, with 18 bases in the middle. Germline loops: CDR1 MNHEY, CDR2 SVGAGI. Each donor who had ophthalmopathy showed moderate-to-severe activity, a CAS of ≥3, a NOSPECS of ≥4, and a duration under 3 months. Out of roughly 9.3 ml of fresh peripheral blood, PBMCs were obtained. Investigators amplified TCR beta CDR3 regions from RNA transcripts. The first-round RT-PCR employed HTBI primers together with the Qiagen OneStep RT-PCR kit. A multiplex PCR was then performed as the second round. One entry per CDR3 protein results from TCRdb running MiXCR on the multiplex PCR reads. This sample has about 340,000 distinct CDR3 sequences, with about a sixth found just once.

This TCR was sampled from an adult man with Graves' ophthalmopathy. The source material was peripheral blood. The gene calls are TRBV6-5 and TRBJ2-6, with a tentative D call TRBD1 (6 bases). The CDR3 region is CASSYSEGQSIGSGANVLTF. In nucleotides, the CDR3 is TGTGCCAGCAGTTACTCAGAAGGACAGTCGATAGGCTCTGGGGCCAACGTCCTGACTTTC.